These 12 T cell receptor beta chains originate from one sample sequenced in a study of PD-L1 blockade in urothelial cancer. Assay: immunoSEQ multiplex PCR; the TCRdb copy retains only in-frame clones and omits some. The table shows about 30,000 clones, with over 70% occurring only once. The time point was: pretreatment peripheral blood. The specimen comprised PBMCs, sampled around atezolizumab (anti-PD-L1) treatment. These receptor sequences come from a man aged 55 to 70 with urothelial cancer.

This clone was recorded only once. The V and J genes are TRBV6-6 and TRBJ1-1; TRBD1 is a possible D gene (6 bases). Trimming left V 5 bases short and J 7 bases short, with 17 bases between. The CDR3 extends over 14 amino acids. Germline values: CDR1 MNHNY, CDR2 SVGAGI (reference sequence). CDR3 sequence: CASSPPRQELEAFF. In DNA form, the CDR3 reads TGTGCCAGCAGTCCACCCAGACAGGAGCTTGAAGCTTTCTTT.

The CDR3 DNA reads TGTGCCAGCAGCGCAGGCCCCGGGGGGGGTTCACCCCTCCACTTT. Translation: CASSAGPGGGSPLHF. The J gene is TRBJ1-6, the V gene TRBV9; TRBD1 might be the D (5 bases). Looked up from germline, CDR1 is SGDLS and CDR2 is YYNGEE. The ends were cut back, 3 bases at V and 9 bases at J, with 16 bases in the middle. The CDR3 covers 15 residues.

This sequence joins TRBV19 and TRBJ2-7; 11 bases map to TRBD2. The CDR3 is 16 residues long. The germline gives CDR1 LNHDA, CDR2 SQIVND (reference sequence). V lost 3 bases to trimming and J lost 4 bases; unmatched junction nucleotides: 8. The CDR3 DNA follows: TGTGCCAGTAGTATGGGCGGGGGACTAGCGGTTTACGAGCAGTACTTC. It specifies CASSMGGGLAVYEQYF. Complete variable domain (other parts from reference TRBV19 and TRBJ2-7): DGGITQSPKYLFRKEGQNVTLSCEQNLNHDAMYWYRQDPGQGLRLIYYSQIVNDFQKGDIAEGYSVSREKKESFPLTVTSAQKNPTAFYLCASSMGGGLAVYEQYFGPGTRLTVT.

The genes are TRBV9 and TRBJ1-3; 8 bases align to TRBD1. CDR3 length equals 16 residues. After removal of 3 bases from V and 2 bases from J, the junction contained 7 bases not matched to a gene. In germline, CDR1 is SGDLS, CDR2 YYNGEE. The CDR3, as DNA: TGTGCCAGCAGCGAAGGACAGGGTCAGACTGGAAACACCATATATTTT. It specifies CASSEGQGQTGNTIYF.

The V call is TRBV10-1, the J call TRBJ2-1, with a possible D match to TRBD2 (5 bases). The V gene lost 2 bases and the J gene lost 9 bases, with 17 bases spanning the gap. Germline V gene sequence: CDR1 WNHNN, CDR2 SYGVQD (reference sequence). The CDR3 spans 15 residues. The chain's CDR3 is CASSEIGPGMGEQFF. In DNA, the CDR3 is TGCGCCAGCAGTGAGATCGGCCCGGGGATGGGTGAGCAGTTCTTC.

The CDR3 region has the DNA TGTGCCAGCTCACTTGGACAGGGGTATGGCTACACCTTC. Translated: CASSLGQGYGYTF. J is TRBJ1-2 and V is TRBV18; TRBD1 agrees at 9 bases. The CDR3 runs to 13 residues. Germline CDR1 KGHSH, CDR2 LQKENI. The V gene end was trimmed by 4 bases and the J gene end by 5 bases; junction bases not matched to a gene: 2.

The CDR3 spells CASSVATSGKGETQYF. The CDR3 DNA is TGTGCCAGCAGCGTTGCGACTAGCGGGAAAGGGGAGACCCAGTACTTC. This chain joins TRBV9 and TRBJ2-5, with 11 bases aligning to TRBD2. CDR1 is SGDLS and CDR2 is YYNGEE in the germline V gene. V gave up 2 bases and J gave up 5 bases; unmatched junction bases: 8. The CDR3 length is 16 residues.

This sequence joins TRBV5-6 and TRBJ1-5; the D is unclear. V dropped 2 bases and J dropped 2 bases, with 23 bases sitting between them. The length of the CDR3 is 19 residues. The V gene's germline CDR1 is SGHDT and CDR2 YYEEEE. The CDR3 loop reads CASSLQSMRSGIGNQPQHF. Here the CDR3 DNA reads TGTGCCAGCAGCTTACAATCGATGCGTTCGGGTATTGGCAATCAGCCCCAGCATTTT.

This clone occurred once. The chain joins TRBV28 to TRBJ1-5, with D unclear. Germline V gives CDR1 MDHEN, CDR2 SYDVKM. CDR3 length: 15 residues. Trimming stripped 4 bases from V and 3 bases from J, with 13 bases between. In nucleotides, the CDR3 is TGTGCCAGCAGTTCGACATTGGGCGTCAATCAGCCCCAGCATTTT. This translates into CASSSTLGVNQPQHF.

This chain connects TRBV7-2 to TRBJ1-1, with D unresolved. Germline V gene data show CDR1 as SGHTA and CDR2 as FQGNSA. The V and J ends lost 5 bases and 6 bases respectively, with 13 bases between them. This CDR3 is 13 amino acids long. The DNA for the CDR3 is TGTGCCAGCAGCGCTCAGGTTAAGGCTGAAGCTTTCTTT. This encodes CASSAQVKAEAFF.

This sequence joins TRBV5-6 and TRBJ2-7, with 8 bases matching TRBD2. The CDR3 is 15 amino acids. J was trimmed by 3 bases and V by 1 base; bases with no gene match: 6. The germline V gene encodes CDR1 SGHDT and CDR2 YYEEEE. This chain's CDR3 is CASSLLTSGNYEQYF. The CDR3 nucleotides are TGTGCCAGCAGCTTGTTAACTAGCGGTAACTACGAGCAGTACTTC.

The rearrangement joins TRBV2 to TRBJ2-3, with D tentatively TRBD2 (6 bases). Trimming pared 4 bases from V and 2 bases from J, leaving 22 bases between. Germline V gene data show CDR1 as SNHLY and CDR2 as FYNNEI. The CDR3 length is 18 residues. The CDR3 reads CASSGRVVASEFTDTQYF. Written as DNA, the CDR3 is TGTGCCAGCAGTGGCAGGGTGGTTGCTAGCGAATTCACAGATACGCAGTATTTT.